Each of the 26 T cell receptor beta chains below was sequenced from the same sample in a study of OX40 agonist ivuxolimab in advanced cancers. The protocol was immunoSEQ multiplex PCR, while the TCRdb copy is restricted to in-frame clones and leaves out a portion. The top ten clones hold roughly 20% of a sample with 25,000 to 40,000 clones, more than 80% of them seen once. The sample was CD4+ or CD8+ T cells sorted from blood, taken in a trial of the OX40 agonist ivuxolimab. Source of these receptors: an adult with an advanced solid tumor such as melanoma, head and neck, liver or kidney cancer.

The V and J genes are TRBV6-4 and TRBJ1-3; 8 bases map to TRBD1. V gave up 5 bases and J gave up 0 bases; unmatched junction bases: 6. Germline CDR1 reads MRHNA; CDR2 reads SNTAGT. This CDR3 spans 16 amino acids. CDR3 loop: CASSWTGLSSGNTIYF. DNA of the CDR3: TGTGCCAGCAGTTGGACAGGGCTGAGCTCTGGAAACACCATATATTTT.

The chain couples TRBV11-3 to TRBJ2-1; possibly TRBD2 for D (5 bases). This CDR3 has 14 amino acids. V lost 5 bases, J lost 5 bases, and 13 bases lay in between. Germline-derived CDR1 and CDR2 are SGHNT and YENEEA. This CDR3 is CASSPTRTHNEQFF. The CDR3 coding sequence is TGTGCCAGCAGCCCGACCCGGACTCACAATGAGCAGTTCTTC.

The chain links TRBV6-5 to TRBJ1-1; 9 nucleotides line up with TRBD1. Losses at the gene ends were 8 bases for V and 4 bases for J; bases not matched to a gene: 11. This CDR3 comprises 15 residues. Germline V gives CDR1 MNHEY, CDR2 SVGAGI. The CDR3 DNA follows: TGTGCCAGCGTTACTCCGGGACAGGGCCGCACTGAAGCTTTCTTT. Its protein is CASVTPGQGRTEAFF.

The chain couples TRBV5-1 to TRBJ1-4; possible D gene TRBD1, 6 bases. This CDR3 has 14 amino acids. Trimming stripped 4 bases from V and 3 bases from J, with 10 bases between. The germline gives CDR1 SGHRS, CDR2 YFSETQ. CDR3 sequence reads: CASSTGQPNEKLFF. The CDR3, as DNA: TGCGCCAGCAGCACCGGACAGCCTAATGAAAAACTGTTTTTT.

V and J are TRBV7-8 and TRBJ2-7; D remains ambiguous. The CDR3 is 13 residues long. CDR1 is SGHVS, CDR2 FQNEAQ, per germline. Deletions cut 5 bases from V and 10 bases from J, with 18 bases between. This CDR3 reads CASSLDWRTDQYF. In DNA form, the CDR3 reads TGTGCCAGCAGCCTAGATTGGCGGACGGATCAGTACTTC.

The V call is TRBV4-2, the J call TRBJ1-2; D is uncertain. In germline, CDR1 is LGHNA, CDR2 YNFKEQ. V was cut by 0 bases and J by 8 bases, with 19 bases left in between. The CDR3 covers 16 residues. The CDR3 reads CASSQDRARTRVGYTF. The CDR3 nucleotides read TGTGCCAGCAGCCAAGATCGCGCCAGGACTAGGGTAGGCTACACCTTC.

In this sample, this clone turned up a few times. This chain links TRBV6-1 with TRBJ2-7; unclear D gene. Trimming pared 0 bases from V and 2 bases from J, leaving 17 bases between. The germline gives CDR1 MNHNS, CDR2 SASEGT. This CDR3 region has 17 residues. CDR3 DNA: TGTGCCAGCAGTGAAGCCCCATTACAGCTATTCCCCTACGAGCAGTACTTC. Translating it yields CASSEAPLQLFPYEQYF.

The chain is built from TRBV7-3 and TRBJ2-1; 13 bases map to TRBD2. V trimming: 3 bases; J trimming: 8 bases; junction bases outside the gene matches: 4. The CDR3 totals 15 residues. Germline V gene data show CDR1 as SGHTA and CDR2 as FQGTGA. The CDR3 bases are TGTGCCAGCAGCTTCGGACTAGCGGGAGTAGATGAGCAGTTCTTC. Its translation is CASSFGLAGVDEQFF.

This clone was detected only once. The genes are TRBV2 and TRBJ2-3; TRBD2 might be the D (6 bases). Trimming left V 5 bases short and J 0 bases short, with 18 bases between. The CDR3 is 17 residues long. Germline CDR1 SNHLY, CDR2 FYNNEI. DNA of the CDR3: TGTGCCAGCAGTCCCGGAGGGAGAGTGACTAGCACAGATACGCAGTATTTT. Its protein is CASSPGGRVTSTDTQYF.

V usage is TRBV30 and J usage is TRBJ2-1; 13 positions agree with TRBD2. J lost 10 bases, V lost 2 bases, and 5 bases had no gene match. This CDR3 is built from 14 residues. Germline assignment: CDR1 GTSNPN and CDR2 SVGIG (reference sequence). The CDR3 DNA follows: TGTGCCTGGAGTTACGGGACTAGCGGGAACGAGCAGTTCTTC. It codes for CAWSYGTSGNEQFF.

This chain uses TRBV2 with TRBJ2-2, with a weak D call TRBD1 (5 bases). Deletions cut 4 bases from V and 1 base from J, with 7 bases between. The CDR3 runs 14 residues. Germline values: CDR1 SNHLY, CDR2 FYNNEI. CDR3 region: CASSAQGNTGELFF. In nucleotides, the CDR3 is TGTGCCAGCAGTGCTCAGGGGAACACCGGGGAGCTGTTTTTT.

The CDR3 region has the DNA TGCAGCGTCAAAGAACGGGACGAGCAGTACTTC. Protein: CSVKERDEQYF. The genes are TRBV29-1 and TRBJ2-7; D is unclear. The germline gives CDR1 SQVTM, CDR2 ANQGSEA. Trimming left V 6 bases short and J 5 bases short, with 11 bases between. The CDR3 consists of 11 residues.

CDR3 amino acids: CASSELDYLTDTQYF. DNA for the CDR3: TGTGCCAGCAGTGAACTCGACTACCTCACAGATACGCAGTATTTT. The chain carries TRBV6-1 and TRBJ2-3, with a weak D call TRBD2 (5 bases). Germline V lookup: CDR1 MNHNS, CDR2 SASEGT. V was pared by 2 bases and J by 2 bases, with 11 bases between. CDR3 size: 15 residues.

The chain is built from TRBV6-5 and TRBJ1-2, with D perhaps matching TRBD1 (6 bases). This CDR3 has 14 residues. V dropped 0 bases and J dropped 2 bases, with 7 bases sitting between them. CDR1 is MNHEY, CDR2 SVGAGI, per germline. As DNA, the CDR3 is TGTGCCAGCAGTTACTCGAGGGGGAACTATGGCTACACCTTC. Its translation: CASSYSRGNYGYTF.

This chain uses TRBV30 with TRBJ1-6, with a tentative D call TRBD1 (6 bases). Germline V gives CDR1 GTSNPN, CDR2 SVGIG (reference sequence). The CDR3 runs 14 residues. Trimming shortened V by 2 bases and J by 7 bases, and 12 bases separated the two germline ends. The CDR3 reads CAWSFPQGNSPLHF. In DNA, the CDR3 is TGTGCCTGGAGTTTTCCACAGGGAAATTCACCCCTCCACTTT.

This clone was picked up a small number of times. V is TRBV7-3 and J is TRBJ1-1; TRBD1 aligns across 9 bases. V shed 4 bases and J 0 bases; nucleotides not matched to a gene: 6. The V gene's germline CDR1 is SGHTA and CDR2 FQGTGA. This CDR3 spans 16 amino acids. CDR3 sequence reads: CASSSRTGALNTEAFF. CDR3 nucleotides: TGTGCCAGCAGCTCAAGGACAGGGGCCCTGAACACTGAAGCTTTCTTT.

This clone was seen a few times. The chain joins TRBV18 to TRBJ1-3; no firm D call. Trimming removed 0 bases at V and 0 bases at J, with 9 bases between. This CDR3 is 16 amino acids long. Germline values: CDR1 KGHSH, CDR2 LQKENI. The CDR3 coding sequence is TGTGCCAGCTCACCACCATCCAGGTCCTCTGGAAACACCATATATTTT. Translating it yields CASSPPSRSSGNTIYF.

This chain connects TRBV13 to TRBJ2-3; 12 positions agree with TRBD2. CDR3 length: 20 residues. J lost 5 bases, V lost 5 bases, and 20 bases had no gene match. CDR1 is PRHDT, CDR2 FYEKMQ, per germline (reference sequence). This CDR3 is CASSLPPPGLAGAPGDTQYF. DNA for the CDR3: TGTGCCAGCAGCCTCCCCCCGCCGGGACTAGCGGGCGCACCCGGAGATACGCAGTATTTT.

This clone has just one count. The chain joins TRBV5-1 to TRBJ2-3, with D perhaps matching TRBD1 (5 bases). V was shortened by 7 bases and J by 2 bases, with 11 bases between the two germline ends. This CDR3 is 13 amino acids long. Germline-derived CDR1 and CDR2 are SGHRS and YFSETQ. Written as DNA, the CDR3 is TGCGCCAGCGGCCCAGGGATCACAGATACGCAGTATTTT. Translation: CASGPGITDTQYF. Looking up the rest from reference TRBV5-1 and TRBJ2-3 gives the full variable domain: KAGVTQTPRYLIKTRGQQVTLSCSPISGHRSVSWYQQTPGQGLQFLFEYFSETQRNKGNFPGRFSGRQFSNSRSEMNVSTLELGDSALYLCASGPGITDTQYFGPGTRLTVL.

The chain combines TRBV5-1 with TRBJ2-2, with D tentatively TRBD2 (5 bases). V lost 6 bases to trimming and J lost 8 bases, with 17 bases between them. Germline-derived CDR1 and CDR2 are SGHRS and YFSETQ. The CDR3 is 14 residues long. The CDR3 spells CASTNRSGSGELFF. The DNA for the CDR3 is TGCGCCAGCACCAATCGAAGCGGATCTGGGGAGCTGTTTTTT.

The rearrangement joins TRBV30 to TRBJ1-2; 9 nucleotides agree with TRBD1. The CDR3 runs to 13 residues. V lost 2 bases and J lost 13; bases outside the gene matches: 11. Germline CDR1 GTSNPN, CDR2 SVGIG (reference sequence). The CDR3: CAWSRGGQGPSTF. The CDR3 bases are TGTGCCTGGAGTAGGGGCGGACAGGGGCCCTCCACCTTC.

The V gene is TRBV30, the J gene TRBJ2-5; the D gene is possibly TRBD1 (6 bases). Germline CDR1 GTSNPN, CDR2 SVGIG (reference sequence). With 3 bases removed from V and 5 bases from J, the gap between germline ends came to 19 bases. There are 15 residues in the CDR3. The CDR3 loop is CAWRDQWDIKETQYF. CDR3 bases: TGTGCCTGGAGGGACCAGTGGGACATTAAGGAGACCCAGTACTTC.

The rearrangement uses TRBV5-8 and TRBJ1-5; D gene ambiguous. CDR1 SGHTS and CDR2 YDEGEE come from the germline V gene. Trimming shortened V by 0 bases and J by 3 bases, and 10 bases separated the two germline ends. The CDR3 runs to 15 residues. CDR3 nucleotide sequence: TGTGCCAGCAGCTTGGTAGGGCAGCTCAATCAGCCCCAGCATTTT. It specifies CASSLVGQLNQPQHF.

The rearrangement links TRBV9 to TRBJ1-2; 10 bases are shared with TRBD1. Unmatched junction bases numbered 14, after V lost 5 bases and J lost 7 bases. The CDR3 has 16 residues. The V gene's germline CDR1 is SGDLS and CDR2 YYNGEE. The CDR3 DNA reads as TGTGCCAGCAGAGGGGGACAGGGGCCTTACGAAGGTGGCTACACCTTC. Its translation: CASRGGQGPYEGGYTF.

V is TRBV7-2 and J is TRBJ1-3; D is unclear. This CDR3 region has 15 residues. Trimming pared 4 bases from V and 2 bases from J, leaving 12 bases between. Looked up from germline, CDR1 is SGHTA and CDR2 is FQGNSA. CDR3 DNA: TGTGCCAGCAGCTCGATGGGGTCTCCTGGAAACACCATATATTTT. Translating gives CASSSMGSPGNTIYF.

V gene TRBV4-2 combines with J gene TRBJ1-1; TRBD1 matches at 10 bases. CDR3 length equals 15 residues. Unmatched junction bases numbered 4, after V lost 2 bases and J lost 4 bases. Germline lookup yields CDR1 LGHNA and CDR2 YNFKEQ. CDR3 loop: CASSQRQGAFTEAFF. CDR3 bases: TGTGCCAGCAGCCAACGACAGGGGGCATTCACTGAAGCTTTCTTT.